The 11 T cell receptor beta chains presented below share a single source sample, sequenced in a study of cytomegalovirus exposure and HLA in healthy donors. The protocol was immunoSEQ multiplex PCR, while the TCRdb copy is restricted to in-frame clones and leaves out a portion. The repertoire holds approximately 65,000 clones, with about 89% as singletons. The sample comprised PBMCs. The source of these receptors is a man aged 18-30 years in good health and CMV-seronegative.

This clone has a single count. The V gene is TRBV28, the J gene TRBJ1-1; D unresolved. Trimming removed 10 bases at V and 7 bases at J, with 10 bases between. Germline CDR1 MDHEN, CDR2 SYDVKM. This CDR3 contains 10 residues. DNA for the CDR3: TGTGCCACCACCGGGGTTGAAGCTTTCTTT. Translated, it gives CATTGVEAFF.

Written as DNA, the CDR3 is TGTGCCAGCAGCCAACCCAGCGGGCCAGAACCAGAGACCCAGTACTTC. This encodes CASSQPSGPEPETQYF. The chain recombines TRBV5-4 with TRBJ2-5; perhaps TRBD2 as D (6 bases). The CDR3 is 16 residues long. Deletions cut 4 bases from V and 4 bases from J, with 20 bases between. Per germline, CDR1 SGHNT and CDR2 YYREEE (reference sequence).

CDR3 sequence (DNA): TGTGCCATTAAACTCCCTTCATACGAGCAGTACTTC. Translated: CAIKLPSYEQYF. The chain uses TRBV28 and TRBJ2-7; unclear D gene. Trimming took 10 bases from V and 4 from J, leaving 14 bases between them. The CDR3 is 12 residues long. Per germline, CDR1 MDHEN and CDR2 SYDVKM.

The chain carries TRBV9 and TRBJ1-2, with TRBD1 as a possible D gene (5 bases). Germline CDR1 is SGDLS and CDR2 is YYNGEE. The CDR3 has 15 residues. V lost 4 bases and J lost 4, with 17 bases in between. The CDR3 nucleotides are TGTGCCAGCAGCCCCATGGGGCAGGGTTCCTATGGCTACACCTTC. It translates to CASSPMGQGSYGYTF.

This chain connects TRBV7-8 to TRBJ1-5, with 7 nucleotides matching TRBD1. This CDR3 is built from 16 residues. V was clipped by 3 bases and J by 5 bases; unmatched bases: 10. Germline values: CDR1 SGHVS, CDR2 FQNEAQ. The CDR3 protein is CASSFISGTDYQPQHF. In DNA form, the CDR3 reads TGTGCCAGCAGCTTCATTTCCGGGACAGACTATCAGCCCCAGCATTTT.

The chain employs TRBV5-1 and TRBJ1-1; 8 bases fit TRBD1. With V trimmed by 5 bases and J by 4 bases, 7 bases remained unmatched. From germline, CDR1 is SGHRS and CDR2 YFSETQ. The length of the CDR3 is 14 residues. The CDR3 DNA follows: TGCGCCAGCAGTCCACAGGGGGTGGGCACTGAAGCTTTCTTT. Translated: CASSPQGVGTEAFF.

This clone was detected only once. V is TRBV23-1 and J is TRBJ2-6, with D possibly TRBD2 on 6 matching bases. TRBV23-1 falls under the ORF class, with uncertain function. The ends were cut back, 2 bases at V and 0 bases at J, with 17 bases in the middle. CDR3 length: 19 residues. CDR3 loop: CASSQKLGGHLSGANVLTF. CDR3 nucleotides: TGCGCCAGCAGTCAAAAGCTGGGAGGCCACCTCTCTGGGGCCAACGTCCTGACTTTC.

This chain connects TRBV5-5 to TRBJ2-1; TRBD2 matches at 9 bases. Per germline, CDR1 SGHKS and CDR2 YYEKEE (reference sequence). The CDR3 totals 19 residues. Trimming took 2 bases from V and 0 from J; bases not matched to a gene: 12. CDR3 in amino acids: CASSFSGSGRVGSYNEQFF. The CDR3 DNA reads as TGTGCCAGCAGCTTCTCCGGTAGCGGGAGAGTTGGCTCCTACAATGAGCAGTTCTTC.

This chain connects TRBV7-2 to TRBJ1-5; TRBD1 agrees at 8 bases. Trimming at V came to 4 bases and at J to 3 bases, leaving 8 bases not matched to a gene. The germline V gene encodes CDR1 SGHTA and CDR2 FQGNSA. The CDR3 runs to 16 residues. CDR3 nucleotides: TGTGCCAGCAGCTCGCAGGGGGCGGTAAACAATCAGCCCCAGCATTTT. This encodes CASSSQGAVNNQPQHF.

The gene calls are TRBV6-5 and TRBJ1-1; no reliable D call. Per germline, CDR1 MNHEY and CDR2 SVGAGI. CDR3 size: 13 residues. V was pared by 5 bases and J by 0 bases, with 7 bases between. The CDR3 protein is CASSRQMNTEAFF. CDR3 DNA sequence: TGTGCCAGCAGTCGCCAGATGAACACTGAAGCTTTCTTT.

The gene calls are TRBV7-2 and TRBJ1-4; D gene uncertain. This CDR3 contains 15 residues. Germline lookup yields CDR1 SGHTA and CDR2 FQGNSA. Trimming pared 1 base from V and 5 bases from J, leaving 11 bases between. The CDR3 here is CASSLDGGINEKLFF. DNA of the CDR3: TGTGCCAGCAGCTTAGACGGCGGAATCAATGAAAAACTGTTTTTT.